The 23 T cell receptor beta chains below were found in one sample sequenced in a study of cytomegalovirus exposure and HLA in healthy donors. Primers: 60 Vbeta forward and 13 Jbeta reverse. The method was immunoSEQ multiplex PCR; TCRdb's version includes in-frame clones alone and lacks a portion of them. The table lists 130,000 to 150,000 clones, almost 80% of them singletons, with about 0.62% in the top ten. Sequencing was performed on PBMCs. These receptors all stem from a male donor in good health and CMV-seronegative.

The CDR3 region has the DNA TGTGCCAGCAGCTTACGACTAGCGGGGGAGGCCTACAATGAGCAGTTCTTC. It is translated as CASSLRLAGEAYNEQFF. The chain has TRBV9 and TRBJ2-1; 12 positions agree with TRBD2. The V gene end was trimmed by 4 bases and the J gene end by 2 bases; junction bases not matched to a gene: 7. There are 17 residues in the CDR3. Germline lookup yields CDR1 SGDLS and CDR2 YYNGEE.

The rearrangement joins TRBV7-9 to TRBJ2-4; 13 bases are a match to TRBD2. The CDR3 runs 18 residues. Per germline, CDR1 SEHNR and CDR2 FQNEAQ (reference sequence). Unmatched junction bases numbered 14, after V lost 5 bases and J lost 7 bases. For the CDR3, the DNA is TGTGCCAGCAGCCCCAGACTAGCGGGAGGCCAGATCCCTAACATTCAGTACTTC. Amino acids: CASSPRLAGGQIPNIQYF.

This clone was seen only once. The chain couples TRBV29-1 to TRBJ2-7, with TRBD2 matching 7 bases. The ends lost 4 bases at V and 3 bases at J; junction bases unmatched: 6. Germline CDR1 SQVTM, CDR2 ANQGSEA. The CDR3 contains 13 residues. CDR3 sequence: CSVGGGGGYEQYF. The CDR3 DNA sequence: TGCAGCGTTGGGGGTGGGGGGGGCTACGAGCAGTACTTC.

The chain links TRBV9 to TRBJ1-1; perhaps TRBD1 as D (6 bases). V lost 0 bases and J lost 1, with 10 bases in between. The CDR3 runs to 15 residues. Germline V CDR1 and CDR2: SGDLS, YYNGEE. For the CDR3, the DNA is TGTGCCAGCAGCGTAGGGGGGACAAAGAACACTGAAGCTTTCTTT. It encodes CASSVGGTKNTEAFF.

The chain combines TRBV28 with TRBJ1-5; the match to TRBD1 covers 7 bases. With 5 bases clipped from V and 0 bases from J, the junction kept 10 bases outside the gene matches. CDR3 size: 17 residues. Germline-derived CDR1 and CDR2 are MDHEN and SYDVKM. The CDR3 region has the DNA TGTGCCAGCAGTATGGGACAACAGGGGTTTAGCAATCAGCCCCAGCATTTT. Residues: CASSMGQQGFSNQPQHF. Full variable domain (remainder filled in from reference TRBV28 and TRBJ1-5): DVKVTQSSRYLVKRTGEKVFLECVQDMDHENMFWYRQDPGLGLRLIYFSYDVKMKEKGDIPEGYSVSREKKERFSLILESASTNQTSMYLCASSMGQQGFSNQPQHFGDGTRLSIL.

This clone was seen a single time. The rearrangement uses TRBV19 and TRBJ2-7; weak D call: TRBD1 (7 bases). The CDR3 runs to 14 residues. V was cut by 2 bases and J by 2 bases, with 10 bases left in between. Germline V gives CDR1 LNHDA, CDR2 SQIVND (reference sequence). The CDR3: CASSISRGAYEQYF. CDR3 coding DNA: TGTGCCAGTAGTATATCCAGGGGGGCCTACGAGCAGTACTTC.

Here the CDR3 DNA reads TGTGCCAGCCGCCCGGGGGGGCAGAAAAACATTCAGTACTTC. It is translated as CASRPGGQKNIQYF. V is TRBV27 and J is TRBJ2-4, with 8 bases fitting TRBD2. The CDR3 consists of 14 residues. V lost 8 bases to trimming and J lost 4 bases; unmatched junction nucleotides: 7. The V gene's germline CDR1 is MNHEY and CDR2 SMNVEV (reference sequence).

The V and J genes are TRBV6-4 and TRBJ1-1; D unclear. V was shortened by 5 bases and J by 1 base, with 8 bases between the two germline ends. The CDR3 contains 13 residues. Germline V gene lookup returns CDR1 MRHNA and CDR2 SNTAGT. DNA of the CDR3: TGTGCCAGCAGTTCCACACAGAACACTGAAGCTTTCTTT. Translated, it gives CASSSTQNTEAFF.

The chain has TRBV5-1 and TRBJ2-1; D remains unclear. Trimming stripped 0 bases from V and 9 bases from J, with 10 bases between. This CDR3 has 13 residues. The germline V gene encodes CDR1 SGHRS and CDR2 YFSETQ. This CDR3 is CASSLAVYSEQFF. The CDR3 DNA reads TGCGCCAGCAGCTTGGCCGTTTATTCTGAGCAGTTCTTC.

The chain uses TRBV5-1 and TRBJ2-1, with D hard to call. The CDR3 covers 12 residues. The V gene lost 3 bases and the J gene lost 4 bases, with 5 bases spanning the gap. Germline CDR1 and CDR2: SGHRS and YFSETQ. For the CDR3, the DNA is TGCGCCAGCAGCTATAATTACAATGAGCAGTTCTTC. This sequence encodes CASSYNYNEQFF.

The chain combines TRBV5-1 with TRBJ2-5; 12 bases line up with TRBD2. From germline, CDR1 is SGHRS and CDR2 YFSETQ. There are 16 residues in the CDR3. J lost 5 bases, V lost 0 bases, and 5 bases had no gene match. CDR3 sequence (DNA): TGCGCCAGCAGCTTGGGGACTAGCGGGAACGGGGAGACCCAGTACTTC. Translation: CASSLGTSGNGETQYF.

This chain links TRBV18 with TRBJ1-1; TRBD1 might be the D (5 bases). The CDR3 length is 14 residues. Per the germline V gene, CDR1 is KGHSH and CDR2 is LQKENI. Trimming removed 3 bases at V and 4 bases at J, with 12 bases between. The CDR3 is CASSPLGGVTEAFF. Here the CDR3 DNA reads TGTGCCAGCTCACCTCTAGGAGGGGTCACTGAAGCTTTCTTT.

V gene TRBV18 combines with J gene TRBJ1-5; weak D call: TRBD1 (6 bases). The germline V and J ends were trimmed by 6 bases and 5 bases, with 11 bases remaining between them. Germline CDR1 is KGHSH and CDR2 is LQKENI. The CDR3 loop spans 13 amino acids. The CDR3 spells CASSQGLDQPQHF. The CDR3 DNA reads as TGTGCCAGCTCGCAGGGGTTGGATCAGCCCCAGCATTTT. The complete variable domain, with remaining parts taken from reference TRBV18 and TRBJ1-5, reads NAGVMQNPRHLVRRRGQEARLRCSPMKGHSHVYWYRQLPEEGLKFMVYLQKENIIDESGMPKERFSAEFPKEGPSILRIQQVVRGDSAAYFCASSQGLDQPQHFGDGTRLSIL.

V and J are TRBV5-1 and TRBJ2-1; 8 bases are shared with TRBD1. CDR3 length: 15 amino acids. Trimming removed 0 bases from V and 6 bases from J; junction bases left unmatched: 5. CDR1 SGHRS and CDR2 YFSETQ come from the germline V gene. The CDR3 nucleotides are TGCGCCAGCAGCTTGGTAGGGGGACAGGTCAATGAGCAGTTCTTC. Translation: CASSLVGGQVNEQFF.

The CDR3 loop is CASSLTQGWSSPLHF. The CDR3 region has the DNA TGTGCCAGCAGCTTAACGCAGGGTTGGAGCTCACCCCTCCACTTT. The chain recombines TRBV7-3 with TRBJ1-6, with D possibly being TRBD1 (5 bases). CDR1 SGHTA and CDR2 FQGTGA come from the germline V gene. The CDR3 length is 15 residues. Trimming took off 0 bases at V and 10 bases at J, with 13 bases between the two ends.

The chain employs TRBV5-1 and TRBJ1-6, with a possible D match to TRBD1 (6 bases). Trimming removed 5 bases at V and 10 bases at J, with 16 bases between. Germline loops: CDR1 SGHRS, CDR2 YFSETQ. This CDR3 has 14 amino acids. In DNA form, the CDR3 reads TGCGCCAGCAGTGAGCAGGGGCTAGGATCACCCCTCCACTTT. Translation gives CASSEQGLGSPLHF.

The gene calls are TRBV2 and TRBJ2-5, with D possibly matching TRBD1 (5 bases). The J call may be faulty, since TRBJ2-7 better matches the DNA end. This CDR3 has 13 residues. The V gene's germline CDR1 is SNHLY and CDR2 FYNNEI. DNA of the CDR3: TGTGCCAGCAGTGGACAGTACTCCTACGAGCAGTACTTC. The encoded protein is CASSGQYSYEQYF.

The rearrangement joins TRBV6-6 to TRBJ2-1; D unresolved. The CDR3 is 11 residues long. The V end lost 1 base, the J end lost 10 bases, and 5 bases lay between the germline ends. Per germline, CDR1 MNHNY and CDR2 SVGAGI (reference sequence). Here the CDR3 reads CASSYFQEQFF. The CDR3 bases are TGTGCCAGCAGTTACTTCCAGGAGCAGTTCTTC.

This clone came up once. The chain links TRBV10-3 to TRBJ1-5; D is unresolved. V gave up 2 bases and J gave up 3 bases, with 11 bases separating them. The germline gives CDR1 ENHRY, CDR2 SYGVKD. This CDR3 has 15 residues. Written as DNA, the CDR3 is TGTGCCATCAGTGAGGGAGGGAAGGACAATCAGCCCCAGCATTTT. Translated, it gives CAISEGGKDNQPQHF.

The chain carries TRBV18 and TRBJ1-4, with D possibly matching TRBD1 (5 bases). The CDR3 has 18 residues. The V end was cut by 6 bases, the J end by 4 bases, with 24 bases between. CDR1 and CDR2 (germline): KGHSH, LQKENI. CDR3: CASSHPGGNGVGNEKLFF. As DNA, the CDR3 is TGTGCCAGCTCCCACCCTGGGGGGAATGGAGTTGGTAATGAAAAACTGTTTTTT. The full variable domain, in which reference TRBV18 and TRBJ1-4 provide the parts outside the CDR3, is NAGVMQNPRHLVRRRGQEARLRCSPMKGHSHVYWYRQLPEEGLKFMVYLQKENIIDESGMPKERFSAEFPKEGPSILRIQQVVRGDSAAYFCASSHPGGNGVGNEKLFFGSGTQLSVL.

J is TRBJ2-2 and V is TRBV7-8; 10 bases align to TRBD2. CDR3 length: 16 amino acids. The germline CDR1 and CDR2 sequences are SGHVS and FQNEAQ. J was trimmed by 1 base and V by 7 bases; bases with no gene match: 6. CDR3: CASTPRTSGNTGELFF. CDR3 coding DNA: TGTGCCAGCACCCCCCGGACTAGCGGGAACACCGGGGAGCTGTTTTTT.

The DNA for the CDR3 is TGTGCCAGTAGGCTAGCGGGTGCAGATACGCAGTATTTT. Encoded protein: CASRLAGADTQYF. The chain joins TRBV19 to TRBJ2-3; 8 bases fit TRBD2. The CDR3 consists of 13 residues. CDR1 and CDR2 (germline): LNHDA, SQIVND (reference sequence). J lost 4 bases, V lost 6 bases, and 3 bases had no gene match.

V usage is TRBV9 and J usage is TRBJ2-7; D is ambiguous. The V end lost 0 bases, the J end lost 5 bases, and 6 bases lay between the germline ends. This CDR3 contains 12 residues. The germline CDR1 and CDR2 sequences are SGDLS and YYNGEE. The CDR3 here is CASSVDEHEQYF. CDR3 in DNA: TGTGCCAGCAGCGTAGATGAGCACGAGCAGTACTTC. Supplemented by reference TRBV9 and TRBJ2-7, the full variable domain reads DSGVTQTPKHLITATGQRVTLRCSPRSGDLSVYWYQQSLDQGLQFLIQYYNGEERAKGNILERFSAQQFPDLHSELNLSSLELGDSALYFCASSVDEHEQYFGPGTRLTVT.